This T cell receptor beta chain was identified in a study of T-cell memory formation after mild COVID-19. TCRdb reprocessed the 5' RACE reads via MiXCR and lists one record per CDR3 protein. The data contain roughly 400,000 distinct CDR3 sequences, about 17% of them singletons. CDR3 length: 17 amino acids. V was trimmed by 2 bases and J by 0 bases, leaving 15 bases between them. The germline gives CDR1 MGHDK, CDR2 SYGVNS. Sequencing was carried out using PBMCs or a T cell subset sorted from them (not recorded which). The genes are TRBV25-1 and TRBJ2-3, with a possible D match to TRBD1 (5 bases). The TCR originated in a man between 18 and 29 years old who had mild COVID-19 (a few samples of this study predate the infection). Cell type and time point are not known. The CDR3 DNA reads TGTGCCAGCAGTGAACCTTGGGGCAGGGCCAGCACAGATACGCAGTATTTT. It yields the protein CASSEPWGRASTDTQYF. Combining the CDR3 with reference TRBV25-1 and TRBJ2-3 gives the whole variable domain EADIYQTPRYLVIGTGKKITLECSQTMGHDKMYWYQQDPGMELHLIHYSYGVNSTEKGDLSSESTVSRIRTEHFPLTLESARPSHTSQYLCASSEPWGRASTDTQYFGPGTRLTVL.